This T cell receptor beta chain was sequenced during a study of tumor-infiltrating lymphocytes in localized non-small cell lung cancer. Study-wide background: Resected tumor was paired with non-adjacent uninvolved lung from the same patient.

Notes on the study in general: IM1 and IM2 tumors showed no difference in T-cell fraction. Tumor T-cell fraction was not associated with recurrence-free survival.

Generated by immunoSEQ multiplex PCR, the TCRdb table keeps only in-frame clones and is missing some. The top ten hold 9.5% to 10% of the sample, which has around 9,800 clones, around 73% seen once. V lost 6 bases and J 6 bases, leaving 15 bases between the germline ends. This CDR3 has 13 residues. Germline V gene lookup returns CDR1 SQVTM and CDR2 ANQGSEA. Remarks on this clone: Its specificity is unknown.

The rearrangement links TRBV29-1 to TRBJ2-1; a possible D gene is TRBD2 (5 bases). The sequencing sample was made of lung tumor tissue. The clonotype comes from a human donor with non-small cell lung cancer. This CDR3 reads CSVLRDLGNEQFF. The CDR3 nucleotides are TGCAGCGTACTCCGGGATTTAGGCAATGAGCAGTTCTTC.